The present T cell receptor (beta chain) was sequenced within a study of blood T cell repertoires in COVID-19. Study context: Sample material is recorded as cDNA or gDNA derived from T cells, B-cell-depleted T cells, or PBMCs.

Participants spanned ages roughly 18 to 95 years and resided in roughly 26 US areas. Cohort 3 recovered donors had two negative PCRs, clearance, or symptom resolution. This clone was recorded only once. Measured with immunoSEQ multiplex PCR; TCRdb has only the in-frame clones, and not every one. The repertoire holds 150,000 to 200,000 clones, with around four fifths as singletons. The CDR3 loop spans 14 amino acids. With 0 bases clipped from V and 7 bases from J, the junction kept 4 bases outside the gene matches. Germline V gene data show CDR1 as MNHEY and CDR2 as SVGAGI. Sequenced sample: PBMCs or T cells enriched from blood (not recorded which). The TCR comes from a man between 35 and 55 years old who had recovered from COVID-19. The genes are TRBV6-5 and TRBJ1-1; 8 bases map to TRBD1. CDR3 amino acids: CASSYSGTGDEAFF. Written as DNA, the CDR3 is TGTGCCAGCAGTTACTCTGGGACAGGCGATGAAGCTTTCTTT.